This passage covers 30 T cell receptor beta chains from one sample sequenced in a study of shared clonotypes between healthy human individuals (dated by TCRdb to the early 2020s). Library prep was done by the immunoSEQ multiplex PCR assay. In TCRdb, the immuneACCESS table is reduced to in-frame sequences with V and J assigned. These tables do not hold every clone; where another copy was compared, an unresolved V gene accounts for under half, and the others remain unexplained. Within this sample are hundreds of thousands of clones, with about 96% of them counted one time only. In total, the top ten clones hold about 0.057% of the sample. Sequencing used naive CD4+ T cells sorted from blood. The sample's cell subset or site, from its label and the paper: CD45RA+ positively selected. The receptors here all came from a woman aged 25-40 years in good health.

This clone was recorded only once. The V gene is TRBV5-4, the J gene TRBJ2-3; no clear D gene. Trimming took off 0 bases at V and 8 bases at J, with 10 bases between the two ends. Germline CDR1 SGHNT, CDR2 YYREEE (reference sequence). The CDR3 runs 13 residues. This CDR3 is CASSLVGITTQYF. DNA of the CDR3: TGTGCCAGCAGCTTGGTGGGTATTACTACGCAGTATTTT.

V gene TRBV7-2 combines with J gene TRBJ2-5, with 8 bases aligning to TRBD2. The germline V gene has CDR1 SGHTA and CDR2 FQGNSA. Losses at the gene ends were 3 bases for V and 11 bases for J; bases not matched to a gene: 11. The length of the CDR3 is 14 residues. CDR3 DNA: TGTGCCAGCAGCTTTACGGGAGGGCCAGAGGTGCAGTACTTC. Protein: CASSFTGGPEVQYF.

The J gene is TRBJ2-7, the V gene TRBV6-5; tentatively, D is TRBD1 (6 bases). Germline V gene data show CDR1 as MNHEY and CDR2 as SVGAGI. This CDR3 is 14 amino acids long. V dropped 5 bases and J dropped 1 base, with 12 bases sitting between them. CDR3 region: CASSQSTGSYEQYF. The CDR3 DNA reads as TGTGCCAGCAGTCAAAGTACAGGGTCCTACGAGCAGTACTTC.

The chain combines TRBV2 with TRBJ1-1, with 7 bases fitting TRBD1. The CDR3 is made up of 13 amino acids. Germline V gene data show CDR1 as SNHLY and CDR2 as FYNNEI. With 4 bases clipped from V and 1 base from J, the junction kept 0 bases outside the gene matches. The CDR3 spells CASSGDRNTEAFF. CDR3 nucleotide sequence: TGTGCCAGCAGTGGGGACAGGAACACTGAAGCTTTCTTT.

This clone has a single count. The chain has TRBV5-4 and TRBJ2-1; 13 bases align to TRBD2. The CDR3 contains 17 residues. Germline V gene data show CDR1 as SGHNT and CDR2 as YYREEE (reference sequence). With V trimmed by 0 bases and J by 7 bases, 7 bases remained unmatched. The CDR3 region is CASSLVLTSGRGNEQFF. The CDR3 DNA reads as TGTGCCAGCAGCTTGGTTCTCACTAGCGGGAGGGGGAATGAGCAGTTCTTC.

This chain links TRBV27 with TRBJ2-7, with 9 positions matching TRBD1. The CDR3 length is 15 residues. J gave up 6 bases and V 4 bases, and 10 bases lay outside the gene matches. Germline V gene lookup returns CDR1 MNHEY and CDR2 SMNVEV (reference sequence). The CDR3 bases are TGTGCCAGCAGTTGGAGGACAGGGGCCCGCCTCGAGCAGTACTTC. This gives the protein CASSWRTGARLEQYF.

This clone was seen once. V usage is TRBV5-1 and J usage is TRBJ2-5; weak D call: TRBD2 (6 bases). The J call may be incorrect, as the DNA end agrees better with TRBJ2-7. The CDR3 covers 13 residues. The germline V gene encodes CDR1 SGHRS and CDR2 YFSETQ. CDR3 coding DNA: TGCGCCAGCAGCTTCGTCGGGGGTGACGAGCAGTACTTC. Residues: CASSFVGGDEQYF.

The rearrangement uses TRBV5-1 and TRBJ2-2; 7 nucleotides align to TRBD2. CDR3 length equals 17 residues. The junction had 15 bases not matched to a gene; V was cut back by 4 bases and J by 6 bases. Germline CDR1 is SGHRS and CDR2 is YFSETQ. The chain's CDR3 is CASSHSKTPTSAGELFF. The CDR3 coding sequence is TGCGCCAGCAGCCATTCCAAGACGCCTACTAGCGCCGGGGAGCTGTTTTTT.

DNA for the CDR3: TGTGCCAGCAGCTTAAGGGGAGGAGGTTACAATGAGCAGTTCTTC. This gives the protein CASSLRGGGYNEQFF. This sequence joins TRBV11-1 and TRBJ2-1, with D tentatively TRBD2 (6 bases). V lost 2 bases, J lost 4 bases, and 12 bases lay in between. Germline lookup yields CDR1 SGHAT and CDR2 FQDESV (reference sequence). The CDR3 spans 15 residues.

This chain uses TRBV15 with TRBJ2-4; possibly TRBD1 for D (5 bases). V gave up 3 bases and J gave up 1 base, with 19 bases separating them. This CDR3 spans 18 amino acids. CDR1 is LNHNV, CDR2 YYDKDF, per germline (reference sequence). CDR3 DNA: TGTGCCACCAGCAGCCCGAGAAGGGGTCATTTGGCCAAAAACATTCAGTACTTC. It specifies CATSSPRRGHLAKNIQYF.

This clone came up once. The CDR3 region is CASSYSYKGWGEKLFF. CDR3 coding DNA: TGTGCCAGCAGTTACTCATATAAGGGCTGGGGTGAAAAACTGTTTTTT. This chain uses TRBV6-6 with TRBJ1-4; unclear D gene. The germline V and J ends were trimmed by 0 bases and 7 bases, with 15 bases remaining between them. The CDR3 has 16 residues. CDR1 and CDR2 (germline): MNHNY, SVGAGI (reference sequence).

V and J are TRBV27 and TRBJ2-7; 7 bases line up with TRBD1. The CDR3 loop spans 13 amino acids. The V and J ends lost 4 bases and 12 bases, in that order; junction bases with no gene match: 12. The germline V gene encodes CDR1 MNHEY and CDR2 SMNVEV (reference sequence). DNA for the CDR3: TGTGCCAGCAGTTACGGAGCGGACAGGCTTGGGTACTTC. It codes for CASSYGADRLGYF.

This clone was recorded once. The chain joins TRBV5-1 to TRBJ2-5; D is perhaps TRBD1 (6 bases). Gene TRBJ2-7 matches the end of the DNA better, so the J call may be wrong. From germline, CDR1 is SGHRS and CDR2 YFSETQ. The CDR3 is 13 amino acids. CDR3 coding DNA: TGCGCCAGCAACGAGGACAGTAGGTACGAGCAGTACTTC. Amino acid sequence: CASNEDSRYEQYF.

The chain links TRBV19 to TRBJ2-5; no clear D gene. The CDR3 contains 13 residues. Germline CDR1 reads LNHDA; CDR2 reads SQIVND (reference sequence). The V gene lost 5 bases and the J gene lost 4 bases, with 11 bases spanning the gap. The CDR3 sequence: CASSSWTGETQYF. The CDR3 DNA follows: TGTGCCAGTAGTTCCTGGACCGGAGAGACCCAGTACTTC.

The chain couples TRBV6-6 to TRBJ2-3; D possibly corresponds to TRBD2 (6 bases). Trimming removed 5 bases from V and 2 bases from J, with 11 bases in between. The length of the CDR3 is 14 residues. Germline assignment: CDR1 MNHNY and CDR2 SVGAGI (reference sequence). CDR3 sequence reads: CASSPGGSTDTQYF. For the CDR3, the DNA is TGTGCCAGCAGTCCTGGGGGGTCCACAGATACGCAGTATTTT.

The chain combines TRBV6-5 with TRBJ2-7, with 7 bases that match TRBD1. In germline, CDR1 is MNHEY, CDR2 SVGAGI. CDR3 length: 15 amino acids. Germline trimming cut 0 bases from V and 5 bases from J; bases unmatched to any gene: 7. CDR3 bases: TGTGCCAGCAGTTACTCCCGGTTGACAGGGAACGAGCAGTACTTC. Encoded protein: CASSYSRLTGNEQYF.

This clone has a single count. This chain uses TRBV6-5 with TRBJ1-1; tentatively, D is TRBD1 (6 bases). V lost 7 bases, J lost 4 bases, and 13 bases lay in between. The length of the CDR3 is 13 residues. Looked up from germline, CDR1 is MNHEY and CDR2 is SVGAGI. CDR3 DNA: TGTGCCAGCACCCCTAACAGGGCCACTGAAGCTTTCTTT. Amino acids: CASTPNRATEAFF.

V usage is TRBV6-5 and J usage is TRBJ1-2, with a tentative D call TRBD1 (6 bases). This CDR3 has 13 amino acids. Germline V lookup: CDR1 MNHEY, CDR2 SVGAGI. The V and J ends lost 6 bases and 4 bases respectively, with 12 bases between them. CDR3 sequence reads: CASSPTGIYGYTF. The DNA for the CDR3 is TGTGCCAGCAGCCCTACAGGGATCTATGGCTACACCTTC.

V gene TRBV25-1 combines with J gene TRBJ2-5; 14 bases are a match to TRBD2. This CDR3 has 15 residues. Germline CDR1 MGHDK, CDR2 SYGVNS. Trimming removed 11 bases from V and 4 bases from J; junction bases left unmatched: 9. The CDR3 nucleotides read TGTGCCTCCTGTTGGGGGACTAGCGGGAGAGAGACCCAGTACTTC. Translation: CASCWGTSGRETQYF.

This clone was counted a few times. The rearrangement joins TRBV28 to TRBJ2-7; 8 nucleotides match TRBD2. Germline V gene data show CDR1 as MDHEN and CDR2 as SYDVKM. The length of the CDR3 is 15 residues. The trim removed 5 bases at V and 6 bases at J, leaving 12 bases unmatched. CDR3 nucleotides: TGTGCCAGCAGTCCACATGCCGGGACTAGGAGCGAGCAGTACTTC. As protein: CASSPHAGTRSEQYF.

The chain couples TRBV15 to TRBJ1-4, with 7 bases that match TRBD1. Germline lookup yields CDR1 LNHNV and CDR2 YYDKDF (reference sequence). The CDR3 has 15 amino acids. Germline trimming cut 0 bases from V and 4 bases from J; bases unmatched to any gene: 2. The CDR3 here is CATSRDQGGNEKLFF. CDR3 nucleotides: TGTGCCACCAGCAGAGACCAGGGGGGTAATGAAAAACTGTTTTTT.

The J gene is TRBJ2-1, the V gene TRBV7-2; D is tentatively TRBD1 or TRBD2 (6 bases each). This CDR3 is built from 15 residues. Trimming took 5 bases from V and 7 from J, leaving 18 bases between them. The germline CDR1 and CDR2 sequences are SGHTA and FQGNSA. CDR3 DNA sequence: TGTGCCAGCAGCCCTACCGGGGGCGCAGGTAATGAGCAGTTCTTC. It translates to CASSPTGGAGNEQFF.

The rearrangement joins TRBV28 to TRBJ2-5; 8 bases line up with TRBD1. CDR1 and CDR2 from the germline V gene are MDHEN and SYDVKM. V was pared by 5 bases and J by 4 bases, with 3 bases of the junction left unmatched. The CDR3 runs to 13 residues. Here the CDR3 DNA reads TGTGCCAGCAGTGTTACAGGGGGAGAGACCCAGTACTTC. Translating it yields CASSVTGGETQYF.

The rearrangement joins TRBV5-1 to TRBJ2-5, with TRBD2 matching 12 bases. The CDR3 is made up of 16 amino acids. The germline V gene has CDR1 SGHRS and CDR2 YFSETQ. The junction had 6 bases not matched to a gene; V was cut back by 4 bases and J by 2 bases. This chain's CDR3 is CASSPGTSGSQETQYF. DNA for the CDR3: TGCGCCAGCAGCCCCGGGACTAGCGGGTCTCAAGAGACCCAGTACTTC. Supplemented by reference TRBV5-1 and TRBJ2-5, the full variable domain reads KAGVTQTPRYLIKTRGQQVTLSCSPISGHRSVSWYQQTPGQGLQFLFEYFSETQRNKGNFPGRFSGRQFSNSRSEMNVSTLELGDSALYLCASSPGTSGSQETQYFGPGTRLLVL.

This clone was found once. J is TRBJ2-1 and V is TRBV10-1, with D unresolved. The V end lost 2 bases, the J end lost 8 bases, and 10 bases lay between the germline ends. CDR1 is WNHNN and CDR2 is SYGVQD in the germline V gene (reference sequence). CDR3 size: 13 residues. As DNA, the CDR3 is TGCGCCAGCAGTGAGGGATTCGTCCATGAGCAGTTCTTC. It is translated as CASSEGFVHEQFF.

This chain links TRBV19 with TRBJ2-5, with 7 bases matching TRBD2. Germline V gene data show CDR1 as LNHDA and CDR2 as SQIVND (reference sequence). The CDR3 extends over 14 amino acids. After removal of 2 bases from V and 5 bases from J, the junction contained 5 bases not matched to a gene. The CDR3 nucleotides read TGTGCCAGTAGTATACAAGGAGCGGGGGAGACCCAGTACTTC. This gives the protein CASSIQGAGETQYF.

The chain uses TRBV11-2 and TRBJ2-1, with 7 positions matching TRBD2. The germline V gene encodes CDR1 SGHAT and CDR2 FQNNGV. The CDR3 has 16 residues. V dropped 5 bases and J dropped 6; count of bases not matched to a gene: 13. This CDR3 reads CASSPRTREATNEQFF. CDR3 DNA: TGTGCCAGCAGCCCCAGGACCCGGGAGGCCACCAATGAGCAGTTCTTC.

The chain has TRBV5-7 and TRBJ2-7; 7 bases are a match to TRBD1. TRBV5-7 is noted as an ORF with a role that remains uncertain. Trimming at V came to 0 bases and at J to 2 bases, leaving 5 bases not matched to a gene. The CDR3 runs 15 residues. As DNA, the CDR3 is TGTGCCAGCAGCTTGGGGTACAGGGGCGCCTACGAGCAGTACTTC. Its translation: CASSLGYRGAYEQYF.

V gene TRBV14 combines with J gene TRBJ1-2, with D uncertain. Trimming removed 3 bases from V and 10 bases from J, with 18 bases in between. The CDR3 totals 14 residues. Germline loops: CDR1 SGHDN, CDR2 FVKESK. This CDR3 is CASSQRFTGSDYTF. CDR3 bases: TGTGCCAGCAGCCAGAGGTTTACCGGTAGTGACTACACCTTC.

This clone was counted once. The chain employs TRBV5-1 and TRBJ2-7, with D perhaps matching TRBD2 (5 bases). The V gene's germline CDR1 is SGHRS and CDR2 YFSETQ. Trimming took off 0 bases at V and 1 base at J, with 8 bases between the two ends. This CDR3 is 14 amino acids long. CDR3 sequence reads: CASSLVRTSYEQYF. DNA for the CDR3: TGCGCCAGCAGCTTGGTCCGGACTTCCTACGAGCAGTACTTC.